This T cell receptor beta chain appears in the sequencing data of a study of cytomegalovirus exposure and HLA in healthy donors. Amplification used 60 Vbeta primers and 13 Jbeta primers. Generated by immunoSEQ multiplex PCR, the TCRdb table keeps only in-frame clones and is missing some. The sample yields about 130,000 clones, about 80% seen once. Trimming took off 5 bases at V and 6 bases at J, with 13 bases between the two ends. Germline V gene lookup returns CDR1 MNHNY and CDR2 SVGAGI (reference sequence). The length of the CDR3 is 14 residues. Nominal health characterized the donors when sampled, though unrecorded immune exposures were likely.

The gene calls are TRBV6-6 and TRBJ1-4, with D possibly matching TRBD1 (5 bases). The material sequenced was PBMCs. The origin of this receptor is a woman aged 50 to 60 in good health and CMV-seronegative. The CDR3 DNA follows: TGTGCCAGCAGTACCAATACGGGGGATGAAAAACTGTTTTTT. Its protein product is CASSTNTGDEKLFF.